Included here is one TCR beta chain sequence, with context. The antigen it binds to is not known. The sample holds no much larger clone one base away, and base qualities are not on file. The library was generated by the immunoSEQ multiplex PCR assay. For the multiplex PCR, a mixture combining 60 forward primers for TCR Vbeta segments and 13 reverse primers for TCR Jbeta segments was used. The CDR3 region of rearranged TCR beta genes was amplified from genomic DNA with a multiplex PCR assay. The amplified TCR beta libraries were sequenced on the Illumina HiSeq System as 87-base-pair reads. As for the original processing: A later analysis tallied 75 million to 95 million unique TCR beta chains across the 660 or so repertoires, and about 10 million of those chains were shared by two or more donors. To remove PCR and sequencing errors, raw reads were error-corrected and collapsed into unique sequences using a nearest-neighbor algorithm that merged closely related sequences. Alignment of CDR3 sequences to IMGT reference sequences was used to assign V, D and J gene segments. Each retained sequence needed at least a six-nucleotide match to both a V gene segment and a J gene segment. Rearrangements were called productive when the CDR3 lacked stop codons and stayed in frame with V and J; all others were non-productive. CDR3 was defined according to IMGT convention as the region running from the second conserved V-encoded cysteine to the conserved J-encoded phenylalanine. The earlier analysis of 500 to 750 of the donors excluded any sequence lacking an unambiguous match to a single V gene segment. An earlier analysis of 500 to 600 of the donors classified V segments as functional when productive rearrangements were above 56.7% and as segregating when the standard deviation between donors was above 5%. A statistical classification framework was built for diagnosing cytomegalovirus status from the catalog of TCR beta chain sequences. In a later analysis, TCR nucleotide sequences were compared against IMGT/GENE-DB human TR gene sequences so that V and J genes could be assigned. The TCRdist pipeline was used in a later analysis to assign CDR3 sequences and most-parsimonious VDJ recombination scenarios. In a later analysis, each TCR beta chain was defined by its CDR3 amino acid sequence together with its V-gene family, and reads without a unique V-gene family were excluded. As a way to deal with suspected cross-contamination and a sequencing artifact, a later analysis dropped 450 to 600 nucleotide sequences that were highly shared and had low generation probability. A later analysis calculated a clonal expansion index for each public chain from normalized within-repertoire ranks of inferred template counts. In a later analysis, generation probabilities were computed with a VDJ recombination model fitted to out-of-frame rearrangements, and the resulting probabilities were checked against IGoR. In a later analysis, hypergeometric tests were used to score TCR-TCR, TCR-HLA and TCR-CMV co-occurrence, with a repertoire-size bias correction applied to TCR pairs. A later analysis estimated false discovery rates by permuting HLA or CMV assignments 20 times. In a later analysis, co-occurring TCRs were grouped with DBSCAN, and TCRdist sequence similarity was added when clustering was performed within HLA-allele-positive subsets. Repertoires with fewer than 30,000 or more than 120,000 public chains were left out of co-occurrence clustering, as were five repertoires with anomalous nucleotide sharing. TCRdb provides this immuneACCESS table in a form limited to in-frame rearrangements. Some clones are lacking; in checked studies, under half of them reflect an unresolved V gene, and why the rest are absent is not known. Clone size and the V and J calls come from that table; the DNA yielded D and trimming. The sample table contains around 130,000 clones; only one count was recorded for 70% to 85% of them. Roughly 1.7% of the sample comes from the top ten.

In total, 500 to 700 healthy bone marrow donors made up the cohort. At the time of sampling, every cohort member was nominally healthy, though immune exposures that went unrecorded were likely present. The donor was CMV seronegative and was included in the group of around 320 seronegative cohort members. A peripheral blood sample was provided by each donor, and peripheral blood mononuclear cells were used for TCR beta sequencing. The Qiagen DNeasy Blood Extraction Kit was used to extract genomic DNA from the blood cell samples. This sample is part of a study of cytomegalovirus exposure and HLA in healthy donors (dated by TCRdb to 2015 to 2018). Looking at the study overall: According to an earlier analysis of a few hundred of the donors, 150 million to 200 million T cells yielded 90 million to 140 million unique TCR beta sequences and around 280 Gb of sequence data. An early release that covered around 590 HLA-typed donors contained about 300 gigabases of sequencing data and 75 million to 100 million unique TCR sequences. Of the approximately 400 genotyped donors, approximately 83% fell in the genetic ancestry cluster associated with self-reported Caucasian donors. The aim of the study was to test whether cataloging public T cell receptors could identify signatures of past pathogen exposure. The T cell repertoires of around 670 subjects were profiled by immunosequencing and related to cytomegalovirus serostatus. In addition to the first cohort of roughly 670 subjects, a separate validation cohort of 130 or so different subjects was used. To predict cytomegalovirus infection status, the study combined high-throughput TCR immunosequencing, statistical association of individual TCRs with disease status, and machine learning. A later analysis re-examined previously published TCR beta repertoires from about 670 donors and added high-resolution HLA genotyping to investigate patterns of TCR occurrence. Rather than using new phenotypic data, the later analysis identified candidate immune exposures from TCR beta sequences and from how often those sequences occurred across donors. An earlier analysis of a few hundred of the donors applied high-throughput TCR beta sequencing to assess whether each TCR beta V gene segment acted as functional or pseudogenic. Alongside the repertoire data, information on donor age, sex, ethnicity and CMV serostatus was compiled. Genome-wide SNP genotypes for about 55% of the 666 donors were used in a later genetic analysis, which treated that subset as a discovery cohort. Every discovery cohort repertoire had been produced on one sequencing platform. Class I and class II HLA loci were covered by the typing at four-digit resolution. The number of donors typed differed by locus, with roughly 620-640 for A, B, C, DRB1 and DQB1, more than 500 for DQA1, over 600 for DPA1, and approximately 470 for DPB1. Because of strong linkage in the cohort, a handful of DR-DQ haplotypes were treated as single units for association and clustering. On average, roughly 200,000 unique TCR beta nucleotide sequences were sequenced per donor among a few hundred genotyped donors of the cohort, with roughly 18% of those sequences being non-productive. What the work shows at the level of the full study, not this receptor alone: In vitro tests confirmed that a few of the cytomegalovirus-associated TCR beta chains recognize cytomegalovirus antigens. The only immune exposure information available for the cohort was CMV serostatus. Roughly uniform sequencing depth across donors was assumed in presence/absence analyses, although this assumption may not hold. In an earlier analysis of approximately 590 of the donors, most TCR beta V segments appeared in productive rearrangements about 87% or about 30% of the time, broadly matching IMGT annotations. The sequencing pipeline was judged likely to have produced a cluster of highly shared sequence variants as a technical artifact. The 87-base-pair reads could not distinguish some IMGT-functional V segments, including TRBV6-2 and TRBV6-3, so those segments were excluded. According to a later genetic analysis, donors in an Asian-associated ancestry cluster had fewer N-insertions in productive TCRs than the roughly 700-donor mean. An association between a missense DCLRE1C variant and V-gene and J-gene trimming of TCR beta chains was found in a later genetic analysis and replicated in an independent cohort. Several of the top co-occurrence clusters appeared to be linked to parvovirus B19, influenza, CMV and Epstein-Barr virus, according to a later analysis. A later analysis found that HLA-associated TCR beta chains were more clonally expanded and had lower generation probabilities than equally common non-associated chains. Because HLA typing was unavailable for some donors at each locus, only the typed subset was used in association tests. Cytomegalovirus status was reported to be diagnosed by the classifier with high specificity and sensitivity in both the original and validation cohorts. The study listed around 160 TCR beta chains as associated with cytomegalovirus. The authors suggested that the approach could potentially be extended to other disease states and immunological phenotypes. Strong co-occurrence of HLA alleles, especially DR and DQ, made assigning TCR associations to individual alleles difficult. Correlated functional status among segregating V segments might reflect linkage disequilibrium, but an unknown experimental factor could not be ruled out. At a false discovery rate of 0.05, a later analysis linked about 17,000 TCR beta sequences to specific HLA alleles. A further reported finding was that TCR beta sequences accurately predicted the HLA-A and HLA-B alleles for most subjects in the first cohort. Fewer than 20 rarely observed V segments, including chromosome 9 orphons, were excluded from the earlier analysis of approximately 500 of the donors because counts were too low. A later analysis found that TCR association rates varied across HLA loci, with DRB1 alleles showing the most associated TCRs and HLA-C alleles the fewest. Most TCR sequences were seen in very few donors, while some public TCRs were found in many individuals. This cohort had only TCR beta chains sequenced, and the lack of alpha or paired-chain data limited which features could be detected. According to a later analysis, most CMV-associated TCR beta chains appeared to be HLA-restricted, and the HLA associations seemed to be driven largely by CMV exposure.

As encoded in the germline V gene (reference sequence), CDR1 is MNHEY while CDR2 is SMNVEV. From its cysteine to its phenylalanine, the CDR3 spans 14 amino acids. The only DNA kept is the CDR3, 42 bases in frame from the first base. Sequences were obtained from PBMCs. The rearranged chain carries TRBV27 and TRBJ2-5; the D gene is perhaps TRBD1, on 5 matching bases. The J call may be incorrect, as the DNA end agrees better with TRBJ2-7. This TCR was sampled from a boy aged 5-17 years in good health and CMV-seronegative. CDR3 region: CASAPLRGSVEQYF. The DNA is TGTGCCAGCGCCCCCCTTAGGGGATCGGTCGAGCAGTACTTC.